The sample holds a few counts of the clone carrying this TCR beta chain. The source of the sample is a study of T cell changes during pregnancy in multiple sclerosis. Only in-frame clones appear in the TCRdb table, and some are missing; sequencing was by immunoSEQ multiplex PCR. The sample shows approximately 40,000 clones, around 90% of them seen only once. The V end was cut by 6 bases, the J end by 1 base, with 6 bases between. CDR3 size: 12 residues. CDR1 SNHLY and CDR2 FYNNEI come from the germline V gene. This clonotype was obtained from a female donor with multiple sclerosis, enrolled in a pregnancy study. The rearrangement joins TRBV2 to TRBJ1-1; D is ambiguous. Sequenced here: CD4+ T cells from peripheral blood mononuclear cells, sampled in the second trimester of pregnancy. CDR3 coding DNA: TGTGCCAGCAGACAACCGAACACTGAAGCTTTCTTT. It specifies CASRQPNTEAFF.